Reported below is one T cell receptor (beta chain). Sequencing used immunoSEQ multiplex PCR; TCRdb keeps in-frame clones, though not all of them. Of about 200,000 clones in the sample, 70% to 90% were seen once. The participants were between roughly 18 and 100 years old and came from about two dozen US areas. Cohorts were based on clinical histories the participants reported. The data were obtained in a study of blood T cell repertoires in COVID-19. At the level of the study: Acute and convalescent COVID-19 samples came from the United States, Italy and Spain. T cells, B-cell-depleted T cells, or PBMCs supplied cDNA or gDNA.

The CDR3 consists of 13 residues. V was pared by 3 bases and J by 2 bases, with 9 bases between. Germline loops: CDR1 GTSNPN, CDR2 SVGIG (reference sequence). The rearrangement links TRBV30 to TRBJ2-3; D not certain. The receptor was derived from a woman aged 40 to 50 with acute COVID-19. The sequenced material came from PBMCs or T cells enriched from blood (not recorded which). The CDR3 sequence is CAWRIHTTDTQYF. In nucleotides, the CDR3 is TGTGCCTGGAGGATACACACCACAGATACGCAGTATTTT.